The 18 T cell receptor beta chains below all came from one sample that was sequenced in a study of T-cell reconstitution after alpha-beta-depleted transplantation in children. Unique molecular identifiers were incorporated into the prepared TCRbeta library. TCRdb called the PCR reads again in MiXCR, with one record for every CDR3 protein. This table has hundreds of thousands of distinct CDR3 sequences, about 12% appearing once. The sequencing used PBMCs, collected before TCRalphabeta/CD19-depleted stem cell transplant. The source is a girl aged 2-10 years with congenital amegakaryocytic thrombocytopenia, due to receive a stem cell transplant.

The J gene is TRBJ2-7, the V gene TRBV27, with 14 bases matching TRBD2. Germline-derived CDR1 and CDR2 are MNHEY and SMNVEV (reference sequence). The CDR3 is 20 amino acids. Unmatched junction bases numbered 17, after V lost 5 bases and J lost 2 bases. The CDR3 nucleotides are TGTGCCAGCAGTCCCCTTTTTCCTGGGGTGACTAGCGGGGGGGCCTACGAGCAGTACTTC. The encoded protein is CASSPLFPGVTSGGAYEQYF.

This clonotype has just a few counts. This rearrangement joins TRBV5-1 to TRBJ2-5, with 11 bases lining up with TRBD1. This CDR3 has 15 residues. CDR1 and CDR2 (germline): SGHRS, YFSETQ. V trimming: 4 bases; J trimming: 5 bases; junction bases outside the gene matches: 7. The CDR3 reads CASSATGTGGETQYF. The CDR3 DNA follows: TGCGCCAGCAGCGCGACCGGGACAGGGGGGGAGACCCAGTACTTC.

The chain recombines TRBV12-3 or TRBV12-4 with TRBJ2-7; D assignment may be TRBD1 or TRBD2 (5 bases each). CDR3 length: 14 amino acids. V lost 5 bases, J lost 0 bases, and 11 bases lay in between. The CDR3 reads CASSAEGSSYEQYF. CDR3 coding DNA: TGTGCCAGCAGTGCAGAGGGGAGCTCCTACGAGCAGTACTTC.

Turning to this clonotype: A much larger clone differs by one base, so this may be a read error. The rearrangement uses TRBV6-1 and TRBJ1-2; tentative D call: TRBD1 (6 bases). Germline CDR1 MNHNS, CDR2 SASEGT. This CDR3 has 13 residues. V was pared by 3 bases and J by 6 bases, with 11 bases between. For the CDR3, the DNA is TGTGCCAGCAGTGACAGGGGAGGCCATGGCTACACCTTC. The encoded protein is CASSDRGGHGYTF.

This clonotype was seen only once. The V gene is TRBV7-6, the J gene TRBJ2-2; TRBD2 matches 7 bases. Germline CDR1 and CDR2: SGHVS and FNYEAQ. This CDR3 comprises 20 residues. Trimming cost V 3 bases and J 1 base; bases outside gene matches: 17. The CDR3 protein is CASSLEITGTSEKNTGELFF. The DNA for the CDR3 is TGTGCCAGCAGCTTGGAGATTACAGGAACTAGCGAAAAGAACACCGGGGAGCTGTTTTTT.

The CDR3: CSARGTGAPLTEQYF. DNA of the CDR3: TGCAGTGCTAGGGGGACAGGGGCGCCGCTTACGGAGCAGTACTTC. The chain uses TRBV20-1 and TRBJ2-7; TRBD1 matches 10 bases. In germline, CDR1 is DFQATT, CDR2 SNEGSKA (reference sequence). Trimming removed 3 bases from V and 7 bases from J; junction bases left unmatched: 12. CDR3 length equals 15 residues.

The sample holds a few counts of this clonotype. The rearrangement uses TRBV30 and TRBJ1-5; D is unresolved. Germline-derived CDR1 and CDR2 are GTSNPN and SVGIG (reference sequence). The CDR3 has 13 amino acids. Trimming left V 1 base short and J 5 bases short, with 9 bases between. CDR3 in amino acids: CAWSAESHQPQHF. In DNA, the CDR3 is TGTGCCTGGAGTGCCGAGTCTCATCAGCCCCAGCATTTT.

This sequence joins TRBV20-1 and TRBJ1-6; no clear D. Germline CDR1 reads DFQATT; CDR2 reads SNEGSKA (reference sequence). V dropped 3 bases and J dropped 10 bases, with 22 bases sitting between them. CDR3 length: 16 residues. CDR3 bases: TGCAGTGCTAGGGGGTCATCTCCATCCCTTAAGTCACCCCTCCACTTT. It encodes CSARGSSPSLKSPLHF.

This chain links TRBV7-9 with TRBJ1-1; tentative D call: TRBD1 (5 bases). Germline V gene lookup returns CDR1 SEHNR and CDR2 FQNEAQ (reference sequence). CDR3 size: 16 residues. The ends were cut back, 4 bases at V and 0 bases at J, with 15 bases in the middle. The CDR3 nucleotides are TGTGCCAGCAGCTCAGTTTTTGACAGCCTGAACACTGAAGCTTTCTTT. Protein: CASSSVFDSLNTEAFF.

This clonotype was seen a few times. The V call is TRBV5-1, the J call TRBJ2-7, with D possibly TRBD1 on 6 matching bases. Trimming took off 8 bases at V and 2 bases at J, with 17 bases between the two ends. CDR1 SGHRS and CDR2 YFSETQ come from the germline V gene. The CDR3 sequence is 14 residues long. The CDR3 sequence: CASHPGRGTYEQYF. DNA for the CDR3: TGCGCCAGTCACCCCGGTAGGGGGACCTACGAGCAGTACTTC.

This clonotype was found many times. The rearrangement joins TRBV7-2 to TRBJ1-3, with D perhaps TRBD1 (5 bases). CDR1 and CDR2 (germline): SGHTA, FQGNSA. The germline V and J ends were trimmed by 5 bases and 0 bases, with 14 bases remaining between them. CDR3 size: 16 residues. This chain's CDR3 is CASSQTGRFSGNTIYF. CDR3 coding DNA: TGTGCCAGCAGCCAAACGGGACGGTTCTCTGGAAACACCATATATTTT.

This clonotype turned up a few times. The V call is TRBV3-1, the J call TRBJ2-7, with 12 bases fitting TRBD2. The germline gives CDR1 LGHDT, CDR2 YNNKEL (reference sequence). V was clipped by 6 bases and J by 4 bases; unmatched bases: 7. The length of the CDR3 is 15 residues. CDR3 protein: CASRRLAGDRYEQYF. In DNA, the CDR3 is TGTGCCAGCAGACGACTAGCGGGAGATCGGTACGAGCAGTACTTC.

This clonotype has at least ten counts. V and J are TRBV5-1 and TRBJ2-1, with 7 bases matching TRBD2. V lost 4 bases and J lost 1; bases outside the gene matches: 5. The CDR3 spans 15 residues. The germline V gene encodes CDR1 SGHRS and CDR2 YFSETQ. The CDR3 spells CASSPIAGSYNEQFF. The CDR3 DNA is TGCGCCAGCAGCCCCATAGCGGGTTCCTACAATGAGCAGTTCTTC.

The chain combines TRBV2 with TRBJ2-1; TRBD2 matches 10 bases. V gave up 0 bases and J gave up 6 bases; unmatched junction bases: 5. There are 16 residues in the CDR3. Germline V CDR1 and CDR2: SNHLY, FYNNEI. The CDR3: CASSEALAGGGNEQFF. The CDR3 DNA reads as TGTGCCAGCAGTGAAGCCTTAGCGGGAGGAGGCAATGAGCAGTTCTTC.

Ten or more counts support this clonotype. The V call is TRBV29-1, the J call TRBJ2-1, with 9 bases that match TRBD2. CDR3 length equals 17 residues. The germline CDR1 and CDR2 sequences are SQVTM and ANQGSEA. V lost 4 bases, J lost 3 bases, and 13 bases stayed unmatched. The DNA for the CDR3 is TGCAGCGTTGGGGCCCTGGTGACTAGCGGAGACTACAATGAGCAGTTCTTC. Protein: CSVGALVTSGDYNEQFF.

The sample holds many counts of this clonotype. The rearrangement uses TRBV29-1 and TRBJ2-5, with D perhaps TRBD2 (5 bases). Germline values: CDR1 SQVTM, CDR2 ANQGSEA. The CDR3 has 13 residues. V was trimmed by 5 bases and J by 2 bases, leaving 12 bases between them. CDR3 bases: TGCAGCGTTCAGGAGGCGACTCAAGAGACCCAGTACTTC. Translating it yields CSVQEATQETQYF.

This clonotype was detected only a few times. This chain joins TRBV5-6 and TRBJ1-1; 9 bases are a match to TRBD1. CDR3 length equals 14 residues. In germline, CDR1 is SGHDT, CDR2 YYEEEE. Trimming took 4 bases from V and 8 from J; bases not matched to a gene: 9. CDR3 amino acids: CASSPWTGQGEAFF. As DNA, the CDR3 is TGTGCCAGCAGCCCTTGGACGGGACAGGGAGAAGCTTTCTTT.

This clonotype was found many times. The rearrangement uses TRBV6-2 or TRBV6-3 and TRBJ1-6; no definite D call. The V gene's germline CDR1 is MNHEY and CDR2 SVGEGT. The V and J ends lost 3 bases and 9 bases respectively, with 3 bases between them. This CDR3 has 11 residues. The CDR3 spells CASSYGSPLHF. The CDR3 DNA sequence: TGTGCCAGCAGTTATGGTTCACCCCTCCACTTT.